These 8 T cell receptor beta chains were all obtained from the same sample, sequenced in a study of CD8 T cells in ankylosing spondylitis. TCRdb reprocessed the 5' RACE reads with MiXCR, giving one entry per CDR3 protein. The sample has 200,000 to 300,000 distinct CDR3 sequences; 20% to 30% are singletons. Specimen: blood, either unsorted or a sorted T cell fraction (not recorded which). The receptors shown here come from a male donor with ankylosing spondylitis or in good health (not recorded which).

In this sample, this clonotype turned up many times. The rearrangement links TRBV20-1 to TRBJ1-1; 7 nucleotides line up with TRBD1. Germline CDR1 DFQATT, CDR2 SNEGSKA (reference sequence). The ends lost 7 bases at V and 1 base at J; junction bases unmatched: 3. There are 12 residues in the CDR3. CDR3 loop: CSGRQGNTEAFF. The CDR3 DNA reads TGCAGTGGCAGACAGGGGAACACTGAAGCTTTCTTT.

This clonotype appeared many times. CDR3 in amino acids: CSARPGKNTEAFF. The CDR3 DNA sequence: TGCAGTGCTAGACCAGGGAAGAACACTGAAGCTTTCTTT. The V gene is TRBV20-1, the J gene TRBJ1-1; D may be TRBD1 (5 bases). The germline V gene encodes CDR1 DFQATT and CDR2 SNEGSKA (reference sequence). The CDR3 totals 13 residues. V lost 2 bases to trimming and J lost 1 base, with 8 bases between them.

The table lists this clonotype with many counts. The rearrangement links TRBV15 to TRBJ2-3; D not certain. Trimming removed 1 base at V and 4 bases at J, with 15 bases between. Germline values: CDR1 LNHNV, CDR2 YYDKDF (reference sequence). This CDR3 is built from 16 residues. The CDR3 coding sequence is TGTGCCACCAGCAGAGTCCAGCCGAAAAGGGCAGATACGCAGTATTTT. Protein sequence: CATSRVQPKRADTQYF.

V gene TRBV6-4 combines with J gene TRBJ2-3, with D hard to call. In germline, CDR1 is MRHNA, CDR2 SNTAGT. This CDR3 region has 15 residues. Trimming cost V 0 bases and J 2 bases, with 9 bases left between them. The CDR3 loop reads CASSDSMSATDTQYF. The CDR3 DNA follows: TGTGCCAGCAGTGACTCGATGTCCGCCACAGATACGCAGTATTTT.

The CDR3 sequence is CASSDPPSDTQYF. For the CDR3, the DNA is TGTGCCAGCAGCGACCCTCCCTCAGATACGCAGTATTTT. V and J are TRBV11-2 and TRBJ2-3, with unresolved D. The CDR3 runs to 13 residues. V dropped 5 bases and J dropped 4 bases, with 10 bases sitting between them. CDR1 SGHAT and CDR2 FQNNGV come from the germline V gene. The complete variable domain, with remaining parts taken from reference TRBV11-2 and TRBJ2-3, reads EAGVAQSPRYKIIEKRQSVAFWCNPISGHATLYWYQQILGQGPKLLIQFQNNGVVDDSQLPKDRFSAERLKGVDSTLKIQPAKLEDSAVYLCASSDPPSDTQYFGPGTRLTVL.

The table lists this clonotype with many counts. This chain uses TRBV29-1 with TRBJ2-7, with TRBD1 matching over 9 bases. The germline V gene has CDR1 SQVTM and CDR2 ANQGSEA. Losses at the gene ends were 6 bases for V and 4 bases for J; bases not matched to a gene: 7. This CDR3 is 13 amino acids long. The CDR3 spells CSVGGTGKYEQYF. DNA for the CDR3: TGCAGCGTCGGCGGGACAGGGAAGTACGAGCAGTACTTC.

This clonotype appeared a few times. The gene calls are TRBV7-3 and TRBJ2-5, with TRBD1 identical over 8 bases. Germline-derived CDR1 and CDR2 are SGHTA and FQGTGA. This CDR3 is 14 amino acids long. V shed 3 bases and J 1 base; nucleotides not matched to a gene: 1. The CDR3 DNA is TGTGCCAGCAGCTTTACAGGGGGCCAAGAGACCCAGTACTTC. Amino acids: CASSFTGGQETQYF.

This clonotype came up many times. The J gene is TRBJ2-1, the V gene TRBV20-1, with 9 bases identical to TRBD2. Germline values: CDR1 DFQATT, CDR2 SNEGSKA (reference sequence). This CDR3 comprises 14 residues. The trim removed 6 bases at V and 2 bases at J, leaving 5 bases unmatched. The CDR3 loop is CSAPSGGTYNEQFF. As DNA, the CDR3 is TGCAGTGCCCCGAGCGGGGGGACCTACAATGAGCAGTTCTTC.